This T cell receptor beta chain was sequenced in a study of monozygotic twins with inflammatory bowel disease. Germline V gives CDR1 SGHRS, CDR2 YFSETQ. This CDR3 is built from 19 residues. TCRdb re-called the 5' RACE reads; every CDR3 protein appears as one record, without DNA. The sample includes 400,000 to 500,000 distinct CDR3 sequences. Per donor, less than 3 ml of blood was collected and frozen. A word on this clonotype: Its target is unknown.

General study findings and limits: Immunosuppressive treatments were not uniform, and this may have added variability to patient repertoires. Researchers reported no repertoire similarity difference between concordant and discordant twins, possibly from limited power.

This receptor was taken from a human donor with ulcerative colitis or Crohn's disease, or a healthy co-twin of an affected twin (not recorded which). The rearrangement links TRBV5-1 to TRBJ1-1; TCRdb outputs TRBD1, but without DNA this stays unchecked. The sequenced sample consisted of blood. CDR3 residues: CASSLGYRGLGDTNTEAFF.